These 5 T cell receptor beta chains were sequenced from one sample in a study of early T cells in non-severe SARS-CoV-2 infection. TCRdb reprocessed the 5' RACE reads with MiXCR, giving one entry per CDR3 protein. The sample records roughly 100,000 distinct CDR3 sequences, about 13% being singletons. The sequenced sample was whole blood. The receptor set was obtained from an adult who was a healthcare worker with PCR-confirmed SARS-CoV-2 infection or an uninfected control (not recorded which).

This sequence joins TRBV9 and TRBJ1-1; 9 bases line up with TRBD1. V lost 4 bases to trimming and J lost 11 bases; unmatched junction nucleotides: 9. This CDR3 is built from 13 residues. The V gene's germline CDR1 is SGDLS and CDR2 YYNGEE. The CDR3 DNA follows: TGTGCCAGCAGCCCAGGGACAGGGAGTCGGGCTTTCTTT. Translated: CASSPGTGSRAFF.

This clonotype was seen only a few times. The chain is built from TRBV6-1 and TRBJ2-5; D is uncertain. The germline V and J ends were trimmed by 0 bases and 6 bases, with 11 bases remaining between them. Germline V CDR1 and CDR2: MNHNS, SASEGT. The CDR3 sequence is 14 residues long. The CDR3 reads CASSEASALQTQYF. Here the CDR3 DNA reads TGTGCCAGCAGTGAAGCCTCGGCCCTACAGACCCAGTACTTC.

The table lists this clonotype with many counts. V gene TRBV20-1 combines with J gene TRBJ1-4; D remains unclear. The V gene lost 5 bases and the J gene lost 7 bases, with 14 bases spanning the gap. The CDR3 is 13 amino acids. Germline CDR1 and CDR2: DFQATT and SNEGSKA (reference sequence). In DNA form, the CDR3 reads TGCAGTGCTCCCCGTTATGTTGGTGAAAAACTGTTTTTT. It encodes CSAPRYVGEKLFF.

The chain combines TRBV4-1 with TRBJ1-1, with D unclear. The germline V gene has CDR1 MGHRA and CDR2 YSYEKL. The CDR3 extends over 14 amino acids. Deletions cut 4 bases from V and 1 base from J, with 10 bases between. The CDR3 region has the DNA TGCGCCAGCAGCCTAACAGTTAGGAACACTGAAGCTTTCTTT. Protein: CASSLTVRNTEAFF.

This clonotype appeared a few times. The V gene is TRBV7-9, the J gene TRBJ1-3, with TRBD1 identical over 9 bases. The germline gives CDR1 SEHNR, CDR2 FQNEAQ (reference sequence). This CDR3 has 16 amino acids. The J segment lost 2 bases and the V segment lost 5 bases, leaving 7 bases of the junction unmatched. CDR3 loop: CASSKGQGLPGNTIYF. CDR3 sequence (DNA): TGTGCCAGCAGCAAGGGACAGGGACTGCCTGGAAACACCATATATTTT.